The next 20 T cell receptor beta chains were all read from a single sample in a study of shared clonotypes between healthy human individuals. Measured with immunoSEQ multiplex PCR; TCRdb has only the in-frame clones, and not every one. The table shows approximately 640,000 clones, with less than 95% occurring only once. Sequences were obtained from memory CD8+ T cells from PBMCs. As to subset: CD45RO+ cells pooled with CCR7-negative TemRA cells. These receptor sequences come from a man between 18 and 29 years old in good health. Some clones in this sample may be carry-over from other donors' samples.

This chain links TRBV11-2 with TRBJ2-1, with D perhaps given as TRBD1 or TRBD2 (5 bases each). CDR1 and CDR2 (germline): SGHAT, FQNNGV. The CDR3 runs to 14 residues. V was trimmed by 2 bases and J by 9 bases, leaving 14 bases between them. CDR3 sequence: CASSLIPGTPEQFF. The CDR3 DNA sequence: TGTGCCAGCAGCTTAATCCCAGGGACCCCTGAGCAGTTCTTC.

V gene TRBV7-9 combines with J gene TRBJ2-7, with TRBD1 identical over 8 bases. The ends lost 1 base at V and 6 bases at J; junction bases unmatched: 8. Germline V gene data show CDR1 as SEHNR and CDR2 as FQNEAQ (reference sequence). The CDR3 is 15 residues long. The CDR3 coding sequence is TGTGCCAGCAGCTTAGTCGGACAGGGATCCGGCGAGCAGTACTTC. Protein product: CASSLVGQGSGEQYF.

The V call is TRBV15, the J call TRBJ2-7; 9 bases fit TRBD1. Germline CDR1 reads LNHNV; CDR2 reads YYDKDF (reference sequence). This CDR3 is built from 15 residues. The V gene end was trimmed by 0 bases and the J gene end by 5 bases; junction bases not matched to a gene: 5. The CDR3 DNA reads as TGTGCCACCAGCAGAGATGGGACAGGGCGGAACGAGCAGTACTTC. Encoded protein: CATSRDGTGRNEQYF.

This clone was detected a few times. Other DNA sequences in this specimen translate into the identical CDR3. V usage is TRBV2 and J usage is TRBJ2-7, with D unresolved. The ends were cut back, 6 bases at V and 3 bases at J, with 3 bases in the middle. CDR3 length: 10 amino acids. Germline V gene lookup returns CDR1 SNHLY and CDR2 FYNNEI. CDR3 sequence reads: CASRDYEQYF. For the CDR3, the DNA is TGTGCCAGCAGGGACTACGAGCAGTACTTC.

The rearrangement links TRBV27 to TRBJ1-5; a possible D gene is TRBD1 (5 bases). The V gene lost 8 bases and the J gene lost 4 bases, with 21 bases spanning the gap. CDR3 length equals 16 residues. Germline CDR1 is MNHEY and CDR2 is SMNVEV (reference sequence). The CDR3, as DNA: TGTGCCAGCGCCGAGTTGTGGTCAGGGCCTAATCAGCCCCAGCATTTT. Protein sequence: CASAELWSGPNQPQHF.

This chain connects TRBV7-2 to TRBJ2-1; 11 nucleotides agree with TRBD2. The length of the CDR3 is 16 residues. Germline V gene data show CDR1 as SGHTA and CDR2 as FQGNSA. With V trimmed by 1 base and J by 10 bases, 9 bases remained unmatched. CDR3 nucleotides: TGTGCCAGCAGCTTAGGCCTAGCGGGAGGAACGGGGGAGCAGTTCTTC. This translates into CASSLGLAGGTGEQFF.

This rearrangement joins TRBV19 to TRBJ2-1; TRBD2 might be the D (6 bases). Germline V gene lookup returns CDR1 LNHDA and CDR2 SQIVND (reference sequence). The CDR3 extends over 16 amino acids. Trimming took off 1 base at V and 3 bases at J, with 13 bases between the two ends. In DNA, the CDR3 is TGTGCCAGTAGTATAGCACAGGTCGGGGGCTACAATGAGCAGTTCTTC. Translation: CASSIAQVGGYNEQFF.

This rearrangement joins TRBV19 to TRBJ1-4; D is unclear. Trimming stripped 5 bases from V and 4 bases from J, with 11 bases between. The CDR3 covers 14 residues. CDR1 is LNHDA and CDR2 is SQIVND in the germline V gene (reference sequence). CDR3 coding DNA: TGTGCCAGTAGTCCCAGGACTCTTAATGAAAAACTGTTTTTT. This translates into CASSPRTLNEKLFF. The full variable domain, rest sourced from reference TRBV19 and TRBJ1-4, is DGGITQSPKYLFRKEGQNVTLSCEQNLNHDAMYWYRQDPGQGLRLIYYSQIVNDFQKGDIAEGYSVSREKKESFPLTVTSAQKNPTAFYLCASSPRTLNEKLFFGSGTQLSVL.

About this clone itself: A much larger clonotype is one base distant, so this may be a read error. This chain links TRBV6-5 with TRBJ1-1; possible D gene TRBD1, 6 bases. The length of the CDR3 is 13 residues. The V end was cut by 6 bases, the J end by 0 bases, with 8 bases between. Germline lookup yields CDR1 MNHEY and CDR2 SVGAGI. The CDR3 DNA reads as TGTGCCAGCAGCGGACAGATGAACACTGAAGCTTTCTTT. The encoded protein is CASSGQMNTEAFF.

CDR3 bases: TGTGCCAGCAGCCTTCCCCGGGGAGGAGAGACCCAGTACTTC. Protein sequence: CASSLPRGGETQYF. V is TRBV7-9 and J is TRBJ2-5, with D possibly matching TRBD2 (6 bases). There are 14 residues in the CDR3. Germline CDR1 is SEHNR and CDR2 is FQNEAQ (reference sequence). Trimming pared 5 bases from V and 4 bases from J, leaving 14 bases between.

The rearrangement links TRBV27 to TRBJ2-3; D ambiguous. Germline CDR1 reads MNHEY; CDR2 reads SMNVEV (reference sequence). With 5 bases removed from V and 0 bases from J, the gap between germline ends came to 9 bases. This CDR3 has 14 residues. In DNA, the CDR3 is TGTGCCAGCAGTATTATACCGAGCACAGATACGCAGTATTTT. This translates into CASSIIPSTDTQYF.

The chain joins TRBV7-9 to TRBJ2-7; 9 positions match TRBD2. Germline V gives CDR1 SEHNR, CDR2 FQNEAQ (reference sequence). The CDR3 length is 15 residues. V lost 3 bases to trimming and J lost 2 bases; unmatched junction nucleotides: 5. CDR3 protein: CASSFPSGITYEQYF. The DNA for the CDR3 is TGTGCCAGCAGCTTCCCTAGCGGGATCACCTACGAGCAGTACTTC. The variable domain in full, completed from reference TRBV7-9 and TRBJ2-7, reads DTGVSQNPRHKITKRGQNVTFRCDPISEHNRLYWYRQTLGQGPEFLTYFQNEAQLEKSRLLSDRFSAERPKGSFSTLEIQRTEQGDSAMYLCASSFPSGITYEQYFGPGTRLTVT.

In the case of this clone: The identical CDR3 is also encoded by other nucleotide sequences in the sample. V usage is TRBV7-9 and J usage is TRBJ2-5; D gene unclear. CDR1 is SEHNR, CDR2 FQNEAQ, per germline (reference sequence). Deletions cut 4 bases from V and 2 bases from J, with 5 bases between. The CDR3 runs to 12 residues. The CDR3 sequence: CASSSGQETQYF. The CDR3 DNA is TGTGCCAGCAGCTCAGGACAAGAGACCCAGTACTTC.

The chain links TRBV28 to TRBJ2-3; perhaps TRBD2 as D (7 bases). Germline V gene lookup returns CDR1 MDHEN and CDR2 SYDVKM. Trimming removed 3 bases at V and 10 bases at J, with 23 bases between. This CDR3 spans 16 amino acids. The CDR3 DNA reads TGTGCCAGCAGTTTGCCTCGGGGGGCGGATGGATTGTCGCAGTATTTT. Amino acid sequence: CASSLPRGADGLSQYF.

J is TRBJ2-1 and V is TRBV11-3; D gene uncertain. V lost 5 bases to trimming and J lost 6 bases, with 8 bases between them. The CDR3 totals 12 residues. Looked up from germline, CDR1 is SGHNT and CDR2 is YENEEA. CDR3 in amino acids: CASSLRTNEQFF. The CDR3 DNA sequence: TGTGCCAGCAGCCTCAGGACCAATGAGCAGTTCTTC.

Concerning this clone: Other DNA sequences in the sample encode the same CDR3. The chain carries TRBV19 and TRBJ2-5; D possibly corresponds to TRBD2 (5 bases). The CDR3 spans 13 residues. CDR1 is LNHDA and CDR2 is SQIVND in the germline V gene (reference sequence). The V gene lost 4 bases and the J gene lost 3 bases, with 9 bases spanning the gap. The CDR3 nucleotides read TGTGCCAGTAGTACGGACTTAGAAGAGACCCAGTACTTC. It is translated as CASSTDLEETQYF.

The gene calls are TRBV6-5 and TRBJ2-1; possible D gene TRBD1, 6 bases. V was shortened by 2 bases and J by 6 bases, with 14 bases between the two germline ends. Germline CDR1 MNHEY, CDR2 SVGAGI. The CDR3 extends over 15 amino acids. CDR3 amino acids: CASSYSRGGGNEQFF. The CDR3 nucleotides read TGTGCCAGCAGTTACAGCAGGGGCGGCGGCAATGAGCAGTTCTTC.

This rearrangement joins TRBV5-6 to TRBJ2-2; 11 nucleotides agree with TRBD2. The CDR3 has 16 residues. Germline lookup yields CDR1 SGHDT and CDR2 YYEEEE. The J segment lost 3 bases and the V segment lost 1 base, leaving 2 bases of the junction unmatched. The CDR3 here is CASSLMGLADTGELFF. CDR3 DNA: TGTGCCAGCAGCTTGATGGGACTAGCGGACACCGGGGAGCTGTTTTTT.

This clone was seen once. This chain joins TRBV6-5 and TRBJ2-7, with 8 positions matching TRBD2. Trimming cost V 7 bases and J 4 bases; bases outside gene matches: 12. CDR1 and CDR2 from the germline V gene are MNHEY and SVGAGI. The CDR3 has 15 residues. In DNA, the CDR3 is TGTGCCAGCACTAACCGGGAGGGTTTGATTTACGAGCAGTACTTC. Translated: CASTNREGLIYEQYF.

This clone was detected only once. The chain employs TRBV15 and TRBJ2-5; a possible D gene is TRBD2 (6 bases). The germline gives CDR1 LNHNV, CDR2 YYDKDF (reference sequence). V dropped 6 bases and J dropped 2 bases, with 19 bases sitting between them. CDR3 length equals 16 residues. In DNA, the CDR3 is TGTGCCACCAGTCCCTATGGGGGGAGACCACAAGAGACCCAGTACTTC. Protein product: CATSPYGGRPQETQYF.